This is a list of T cell receptor beta chains from one sample in a study of PD-1 blockade in mismatch repair-deficient tumors. Profiling relied on immunoSEQ multiplex PCR, and the TCRdb table lists in-frame clones only, not all of them. The sample records approximately 51,000 clones, over 75% being singletons. Sequencing used peripheral blood, obtained about 20 weeks after starting pembrolizumab. Receptors were obtained from an adult with mismatch repair-deficient cancer. CDR3s include the opening cysteine and the closing phenylalanine or tryptophan. The D gene is left open where the match is weak. Clone size is stated in some rows and not others, as once, few, many or a class when expanded.

d_gene | abundance | j_gene | v_gene | CDR3nt | CDR3aa
TRBD2 | once | TRBJ2-1 | TRBV18 | TGTGCCAGCTCACCGGAACTAGCGGGAGGTCTAAATGAGCAGTTCTTC | CASSPELAGGLNEQFF
- | - | TRBJ2-3 | TRBV7-9 | TGTGCCAGCAGCTACGGGGGGCAGAGGACAGATACGCAGTATTTT | CASSYGGQRTDTQYF
TRBD2 | - | TRBJ2-1 | TRBV19 | TGTGCCAGTAGGTCCCTAGCGGGCTCCAATGAGCAGTTCTTC | CASRSLAGSNEQFF
TRBD2 | - | TRBJ2-5 | TRBV25-1 | TGTGCCAGCCGGGGGACTAGCGGGAGCGAGGGGACCCAGTACTTC | CASRGTSGSEGTQYF
- | - | TRBJ1-2 | TRBV6-6 | TGTGCCAGCAGTTACGACCCCACAGGGCCTGGAGGCTACACCTTC | CASSYDPTGPGGYTF
TRBD1 | - | TRBJ2-1 | TRBV11-2 | TGTGCCAGCAGCCCGACAGGGTCGAATGAGCAGTTCTTC | CASSPTGSNEQFF
- | - | TRBJ1-1 | TRBV5-1 | TGCGCCAGCAGCTTGACAGGGCGGACTGAAGCTTTCTTT | CASSLTGRTEAFF
- | - | TRBJ1-2 | TRBV6-1 | TGTGCCATCAGTGAGACAACAGGGACCTATCACTATGGCTACACCTTC | CAISETTGTYHYGYTF
- | - | TRBJ1-1 | TRBV4-1 | TGCGCCAGCAGCCAACTCCCGTCCAGGTTGTTCGGGGGGGCTGCCCCTGAAGCTTTCTTT | CASSQLPSRLFGGAAPEAFF
TRBD1 | - | TRBJ1-2 | TRBV5-4 | TGTGCCAGCGGGACGGACAGGGGGATGAATGGCTACACCTTC | CASGTDRGMNGYTF
TRBD1 | - | TRBJ1-2 | TRBV14 | TGTGCCAGCAGCCGCGCCGGGACAGGGCTCTCTGGCTACACCTTC | CASSRAGTGLSGYTF
- | - | TRBJ2-2 | TRBV7-9 | TGTGCCAGCAGCCGGGTAGTTACCGGGGAGCTGTTTTTT | CASSRVVTGELFF
- | - | TRBJ1-6 | TRBV7-3 | TGTGCCAGCAGCTTATTAGGATTTAATTCACCCCTCCACTTT | CASSLLGFNSPLHF
TRBD1 | - | TRBJ2-4 | TRBV6-5 | TGTGCCAGCAGTTCCGGGGACAGCAAAAACATTCAGTACTTC | CASSSGDSKNIQYF
- | - | TRBJ2-7 | TRBV30 | TGTGCCTGGAGTCTCCTCTACGAGCAGTACTTC | CAWSLLYEQYF
- | - | TRBJ2-7 | TRBV6-5 | TGTGCCACCCGGAGTGGGGCCCTGACATACTACGAGCAGTACTTC | CATRSGALTYYEQYF
- | - | TRBJ2-2 | TRBV4-3 | TGCGCCAGCAGCCCCGTCGTAGCGGCGAACACCGGGGAGCTGTTTTTT | CASSPVVAANTGELFF
TRBD1 | - | TRBJ1-1 | TRBV11-3 | TGTGCCAGCAGCTCCGGGACAGGGGTAATGAACACTGAAGCTTTCTTT | CASSSGTGVMNTEAFF
- | - | TRBJ2-3 | TRBV11-3 | TGTGCCAGCAGCTTAGGGCCGGCGACAGATACGCAGTATTTT | CASSLGPATDTQYF
TRBD1 | - | TRBJ1-2 | TRBV5-4 | TGTGCCAGCGTGGACCCCGGGACAGAGACGGACACCTTC | CASVDPGTETDTF
- | - | TRBJ1-2 | TRBV19 | TGTGCCAGTAGTACCCTCAATAACTATGGCTACACCTTC | CASSTLNNYGYTF
- | - | TRBJ1-2 | TRBV4-1 | TGCGCCAGCAGCCAAGAGGAGACGACAAAGGCTGGCTACACCTTC | CASSQEETTKAGYTF
- | once | TRBJ2-5 | TRBV28 | TGTGCCAGCAGTTTCAACCGGGGCCAAGAGACCCAGTACTTC | CASSFNRGQETQYF
- | - | TRBJ1-4 | TRBV6-6 | TGTGCCAGCAGTCGACAGGAAGGAGTGGAAAAACTGTTTTTT | CASSRQEGVEKLFF
- | - | TRBJ1-1 | TRBV6-6 | TGTGCCAGCAGCGCGAGCCGGGACACTGAAGCTTTCTTT | CASSASRDTEAFF
- | - | TRBJ2-1 | TRBV18 | TGTGCCAGCTCACCCCCCGGGACATTGGATGAGCAGTTCTTC | CASSPPGTLDEQFF
TRBD1 | - | TRBJ1-5 | TRBV12-5 | TGTGCTAGTGGCCCCCCTTGGGGACAGAATAGCAATCAGCCCCAGCATTTT | CASGPPWGQNSNQPQHF
TRBD2 | - | TRBJ2-1 | TRBV6-6 | TGTGCCAGCAGTTACGGGGGACTAGCTTACAATGAGCAGTTCTTC | CASSYGGLAYNEQFF
TRBD1 | - | TRBJ2-5 | TRBV28 | TGTGCCAGCAGTTTTACGGACAGGCTGGGGGAGACCCAGTACTTC | CASSFTDRLGETQYF
TRBD1 | - | TRBJ1-2 | TRBV27 | TGTGCCAGCAGCGAGACGGACAGGGTGGATGGCTACACCTTC | CASSETDRVDGYTF
- | - | TRBJ1-5 | TRBV15 | TGTGCCACCACCCGGGGGCTAGATCAGCCCCAGCATTTT | CATTRGLDQPQHF
TRBD2 | - | TRBJ2-3 | TRBV7-2 | TGTGCCAGCAGCTTATACTCTCCGGGACTAGCGGGCCCGAGGGATACGCAGTATTTT | CASSLYSPGLAGPRDTQYF
- | - | TRBJ2-2 | TRBV9 | TGTGCCAGCAGCGTAGAGGGCAGCGCGAACACCGGGGAGCTGTTTTTT | CASSVEGSANTGELFF
- | - | TRBJ1-4 | TRBV19 | TGTGCCAGTCGACAGTCCCCTGCAACTAATGAAAAACTGTTTTTT | CASRQSPATNEKLFF
- | - | TRBJ1-1 | TRBV30 | TGTGCCTGGGTTGATAACATGAACACTGAAGCTTTCTTT | CAWVDNMNTEAFF
TRBD2 | once | TRBJ2-7 | TRBV5-6 | TGTGCCAGCAGCTTGGCGCCTAGCGGGAGAGGGTACGAGCAGTACTTC | CASSLAPSGRGYEQYF
- | once | TRBJ2-1 | TRBV7-3 | TGTGCCAGCAGCTTACGAGGTCCCAGGGGTTTTTACAATGAGCAGTTCTTC | CASSLRGPRGFYNEQFF
- | - | TRBJ2-1 | TRBV2 | TGTGCCAGCAGTGATACGGGCGCCGTCAATGAGCAGTTCTTC | CASSDTGAVNEQFF
- | - | TRBJ2-6 | TRBV19 | TGTGCCAGTATCCCAGGGGCCGGTGCTTCCCACTCTGGGGCCAACGTCCTGACTTTC | CASIPGAGASHSGANVLTF
- | - | TRBJ2-5 | TRBV5-1 | TGCGCCAGCAGCTTGGGAGAAGAACTGCGGAACAGGGCGGAGACCCAGTACTTC | CASSLGEELRNRAETQYF
TRBD1 | - | TRBJ1-2 | TRBV29-1 | TGCAGCGTTGCCCAGGGGGTCGGATATGGCTACACCTTC | CSVAQGVGYGYTF
- | - | TRBJ2-5 | TRBV28 | TGTGCCAGCAGTTACTATGGGACTGGCGAAAGGGGGGAGACCCAGTACTTC | CASSYYGTGERGETQYF
- | - | TRBJ1-2 | TRBV19 | TGTGCCAGTAGTCTGAGCGCGCAAGCTAACTATGGCTACACCTTC | CASSLSAQANYGYTF